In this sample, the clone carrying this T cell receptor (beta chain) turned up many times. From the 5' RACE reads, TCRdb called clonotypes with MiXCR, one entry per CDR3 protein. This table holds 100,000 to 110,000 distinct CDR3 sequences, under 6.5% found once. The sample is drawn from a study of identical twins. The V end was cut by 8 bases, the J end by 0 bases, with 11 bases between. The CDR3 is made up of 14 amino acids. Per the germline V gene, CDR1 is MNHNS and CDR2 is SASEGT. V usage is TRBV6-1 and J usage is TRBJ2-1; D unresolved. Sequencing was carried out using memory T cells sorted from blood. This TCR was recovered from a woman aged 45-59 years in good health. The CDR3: CASLVSYSYNEQFF. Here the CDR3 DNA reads TGTGCCAGCCTGGTCAGTTACTCCTACAATGAGCAGTTCTTC.